This T cell receptor (beta chain) stems from a study of CD8 T cells in ankylosing spondylitis. Germline trimming cut 4 bases from V and 2 bases from J; bases unmatched to any gene: 5. Germline lookup yields CDR1 SGDLS and CDR2 YYNGEE. This CDR3 comprises 15 residues. In regard to this clonotype: Its antigen is not identified.

TCRdb processed the 5' RACE reads anew with MiXCR; each CDR3 protein has one entry. This sample carries about 42,000 distinct CDR3 sequences, 4% of them seen once, and the ten largest clones take 4% to 4.5%. Study-level points and caveats: Relatively rare in peripheral blood, disease-linked clones were also CD8+. Past research had described some motif variants in reactive arthritis synovial fluid and blood.

The sequence was obtained from a female donor with ankylosing spondylitis or in good health (not recorded which). This rearrangement joins TRBV9 to TRBJ2-3; 9 bases line up with TRBD1. Sequences were obtained from blood, either unsorted or a sorted T cell fraction (not recorded which). CDR3 in DNA: TGTGCCAGCAGCAAACGACAGGGGGACACAGATACGCAGTATTTT. Residues: CASSKRQGDTDTQYF. The entire variable domain, with the rest obtained from reference TRBV9 and TRBJ2-3, is as follows: DSGVTQTPKHLITATGQRVTLRCSPRSGDLSVYWYQQSLDQGLQFLIQYYNGEERAKGNILERFSAQQFPDLHSELNLSSLELGDSALYFCASSKRQGDTDTQYFGPGTRLTVL.